The 17 T cell receptor beta chains below all came from one sample that was sequenced in a study of blood T cells in healthy people across ages. Sample-barcoded 5' priming and a J-beta primer mix drove a second PCR of roughly 6 to 12 cycles. TCRdb re-called the 5' RACE reads through MiXCR, storing one row per CDR3 protein. There are about 1,600,000 distinct CDR3 sequences in the sample; 40% to 50% occur only once, and approximately 7.9% lies in the top ten. Sequencing used blood. The receptors were gathered from a woman younger than 30 in good health.

This clonotype appeared once. This chain connects TRBV2 to TRBJ2-7; 7 nucleotides agree with TRBD2. This CDR3 has 14 residues. Trimming cost V 6 bases and J 2 bases; bases outside gene matches: 7. Per the germline V gene, CDR1 is SNHLY and CDR2 is FYNNEI. Here the CDR3 reads CASRGDYTTYEQYF. The CDR3 nucleotides are TGTGCCAGCAGAGGGGACTATACAACCTACGAGCAGTACTTC.

The rearrangement uses TRBV12-3 or TRBV12-4 and TRBJ2-4, with TRBD2 matching over 10 bases. J gave up 3 bases and V 6 bases, and 5 bases lay outside the gene matches. The CDR3 covers 15 residues. The CDR3 coding sequence is TGTGCCAGCAGCCTGGGACTAGCGATCAAAAACATTCAGTACTTC. Residues: CASSLGLAIKNIQYF.

The chain couples TRBV6-5 to TRBJ2-1, with TRBD2 matching over 15 bases. The CDR3 extends over 21 amino acids. In germline, CDR1 is MNHEY, CDR2 SVGAGI. V shed 2 bases, J shed 0 bases, and the junction held 11 bases outside the gene matches. The DNA for the CDR3 is TGTGCCAGCAGTTACCGAAATCTCGGACTAGCGGGAGGGTCCTCCTACAATGAGCAGTTCTTC. Translated, it gives CASSYRNLGLAGGSSYNEQFF.

To note about this clonotype: A read error may account for a junction end that differs from germline. The rearrangement links TRBV20-1 to TRBJ1-4, with D unclear. The CDR3 has 15 residues. Germline-derived CDR1 and CDR2 are DFQATT and SNEGSKA (reference sequence). In nucleotides, the CDR3 is TGCAGTACTAGTTCTCCCCGGGATCCAAATGAAAAACTGTTTTTT. Protein product: CSTSSPRDPNEKLFF.

There are a few counts of this clonotype. The chain uses TRBV27 and TRBJ2-7; D is perhaps TRBD1 (5 bases). Between the trimmed V and J ends, which lost 2 bases and 0 bases, there was a span of 8 bases. Germline CDR1 reads MNHEY; CDR2 reads SMNVEV (reference sequence). CDR3 length: 14 amino acids. CDR3 in amino acids: CASSLRGLSYEQYF. CDR3 nucleotide sequence: TGTGCCAGCAGTTTAAGGGGCCTCTCCTACGAGCAGTACTTC.

J is TRBJ2-7 and V is TRBV6-5; either TRBD1 or TRBD2 may supply D (6 bases each). Per the germline V gene, CDR1 is MNHEY and CDR2 is SVGAGI. The CDR3 loop spans 14 amino acids. V lost 4 bases and J lost 4, with 14 bases in between. The CDR3 sequence: CASSLGGWNYEQYF. DNA for the CDR3: TGTGCCAGCAGTTTGGGGGGCTGGAATTACGAGCAGTACTTC.

This chain links TRBV4-1 with TRBJ1-1, with D perhaps TRBD1 (6 bases). The CDR3 loop spans 17 amino acids. V lost 1 base, J lost 2 bases, and 17 bases lay in between. Germline V gene data show CDR1 as MGHRA and CDR2 as YSYEKL. The CDR3 here is CASSQGAPGTQNTEAFF. The CDR3 DNA reads as TGCGCCAGCAGCCAAGGCGCTCCCGGGACACAAAACACTGAAGCTTTCTTT.

V is TRBV4-1 and J is TRBJ2-4; 7 positions agree with TRBD1. Trimming cost V 4 bases and J 13 bases; bases outside gene matches: 16. Germline lookup yields CDR1 MGHRA and CDR2 YSYEKL. CDR3 size: 15 residues. The CDR3 protein is CASSLRQGPGNEQYF. The CDR3 coding sequence is TGCGCCAGCAGCCTGAGACAGGGCCCTGGCAATGAGCAGTACTTC.

The rearrangement joins TRBV7-2 to TRBJ2-1; possibly TRBD2 for D (6 bases). Trimming removed 1 base from V and 0 bases from J, with 7 bases in between. Germline V gene sequence: CDR1 SGHTA, CDR2 FQGNSA. This CDR3 has 15 residues. CDR3 DNA: TGTGCCAGCAGCTTAGAACTAGCCTCCTACAATGAGCAGTTCTTC. Residues: CASSLELASYNEQFF.

This chain's CDR3 is CAITPGLANEQFF. Written as DNA, the CDR3 is TGTGCCATCACGCCCGGACTAGCCAATGAGCAGTTCTTC. The rearrangement joins TRBV10-3 to TRBJ2-1, with 8 bases fitting TRBD2. The germline V gene has CDR1 ENHRY and CDR2 SYGVKD. This CDR3 region has 13 residues. V lost 7 bases, J lost 6 bases, and 5 bases stayed unmatched.

The chain employs TRBV4-1 and TRBJ1-5; D perhaps matches TRBD1 (6 bases). This CDR3 region has 14 residues. CDR1 is MGHRA, CDR2 YSYEKL, per germline. Between the trimmed V and J ends, which lost 1 base and 5 bases, there was a span of 9 bases. The CDR3 DNA is TGCGCCAGCAGCCAAGCAGGGGTCGATCAGCCCCAGCATTTT. Amino acids: CASSQAGVDQPQHF.

There are a few counts of this clonotype. DNA for the CDR3: TGTGCCAGCACACCAGGGCGCACCTCCTACAATGAGCAGTTCTTC. As protein: CASTPGRTSYNEQFF. This chain links TRBV2 with TRBJ2-1; TRBD1 is a possible D gene (5 bases). The germline CDR1 and CDR2 sequences are SNHLY and FYNNEI. The CDR3 length is 15 residues. V was shortened by 7 bases and J by 0 bases, with 13 bases between the two germline ends.

A few counts support this clonotype. This chain connects TRBV20-1 to TRBJ2-1; 7 nucleotides line up with TRBD2. Trimming removed 5 bases from V and 9 bases from J; junction bases left unmatched: 13. CDR1 is DFQATT, CDR2 SNEGSKA, per germline (reference sequence). This CDR3 region has 14 residues. The CDR3 DNA sequence: TGCAGTGCTCGTCGCCGGGACTACTCCGGTGAGCAGTTCTTC. Protein: CSARRRDYSGEQFF.

This clonotype was detected once. J is TRBJ2-3 and V is TRBV6-5; D gene uncertain. The germline gives CDR1 MNHEY, CDR2 SVGAGI. Trimming shortened V by 5 bases and J by 9 bases, and 9 bases separated the two germline ends. This CDR3 is built from 11 residues. CDR3 nucleotide sequence: TGTGCCAGCAGTACCGGAAGCACGCAGTATTTT. It yields the protein CASSTGSTQYF.

The chain uses TRBV7-9 and TRBJ2-2; no clear D. V lost 11 bases, J lost 2 bases, and 12 bases lay in between. CDR3 length equals 13 residues. Per germline, CDR1 SEHNR and CDR2 FQNEAQ (reference sequence). CDR3 DNA: TGTGCCCTCCCGACGGAAAACACCGGGGAGCTGTTTTTT. Protein product: CALPTENTGELFF. Using reference TRBV7-9 and TRBJ2-2 for the parts outside the CDR3, the full variable domain is DTGVSQNPRHKITKRGQNVTFRCDPISEHNRLYWYRQTLGQGPEFLTYFQNEAQLEKSRLLSDRFSAERPKGSFSTLEIQRTEQGDSAMYLCALPTENTGELFFGEGSRLTVL.

This clonotype turned up a few times. This chain joins TRBV6-1 and TRBJ2-1; perhaps TRBD1 as D (5 bases). Germline V gene sequence: CDR1 MNHNS, CDR2 SASEGT. The CDR3 is 16 amino acids. Trimming pared 3 bases from V and 7 bases from J, leaving 19 bases between. The CDR3 coding sequence is TGTGCCAGCAGTGACCCCAGGGTGGTGGTTATGAATGAGCAGTTCTTC. It yields the protein CASSDPRVVVMNEQFF.

V gene TRBV6-1 combines with J gene TRBJ2-6; the D gene could be TRBD1 or TRBD2 (5 bases each). This CDR3 contains 22 residues. Germline CDR1 reads MNHNS; CDR2 reads SASEGT. V lost 2 bases, J lost 0 bases, and 26 bases lay in between. The CDR3 here is CASSEPGESQTGRLSGANVLTF. The CDR3 DNA follows: TGTGCCAGCAGTGAACCCGGGGAATCTCAGACGGGACGGCTCTCTGGGGCCAACGTCCTGACTTTC.